This is a list of T cell receptor beta chains from one sample in a study of blood T cell repertoires in COVID-19. Assay: immunoSEQ multiplex PCR; the TCRdb copy retains only in-frame clones and omits some. Of 130,000 to 150,000 clones in the sample, 85% to 90% are singletons; the top ten hold more than 6.5%. Sequenced sample: peripheral blood. All receptors come from a woman in her 50s with active or convalescent COVID-19. The conserved cysteine and the conserved F or W are not part of the CDR3 here. A D gene is named only where the DNA matches it firmly.

J: TRBJ2-5; V: TRBV27; D: NA; CDR3: ASSSPPETQY
J: TRBJ1-3; V: TRBV5-1; D: NA; CDR3: ASRLGGAQGNTIY
J: TRBJ1-1; V: TRBV29-1; D: TRBD1; CDR3: SVGDRGEAF
J: TRBJ2-2; V: TRBV28; D: TRBD1; CDR3: ASSLRTGRKTGELF
J: TRBJ1-2; V: TRBV28; D: TRBD1; CDR3: ASGQGFGYT
J: TRBJ1-1; V: TRBV7-8; D: NA; CDR3: ASSYRENTEAF
J: TRBJ2-1; V: TRBV11-2; D: TRBD2; CDR3: ASSRGLAGASEQF
J: TRBJ1-1; V: TRBV30; D: NA; CDR3: AWRSPRGVFTEAF
J: TRBJ1-1; V: TRBV4-1; D: TRBD1; CDR3: ASSQDWGRGYTEAF
J: TRBJ1-2; V: TRBV4-1; D: NA; CDR3: ASSQEERPIYGYT
J: TRBJ1-2; V: TRBV28; D: NA; CDR3: ASSPIDRIYGYT
J: TRBJ2-1; V: TRBV6-2/TRBV6-3; D: TRBD2; CDR3: ASSYLREAYNEQF
J: TRBJ2-1; V: TRBV12-3/TRBV12-4; D: NA; CDR3: ASSRSSVRQF
J: TRBJ1-1; V: TRBV19; D: TRBD1; CDR3: ASSIFSRGAEAF
J: TRBJ2-1; V: TRBV30; D: TRBD2; CDR3: AWSQMRGAYNEQF
J: TRBJ2-1; V: TRBV28; D: NA; CDR3: ASSRRGGSSYNEQF
J: TRBJ2-5; V: TRBV7-5; D: NA; CDR3: ARSLPLLAGGPETQY
J: TRBJ2-1; V: TRBV5-1; D: NA; CDR3: ASTLGGLGRGTYNEQF
J: TRBJ1-6; V: TRBV5-1; D: NA; CDR3: ASSLDSGGSPLH
J: TRBJ2-1; V: TRBV4-3; D: NA; CDR3: ASSQEGGATAEQF
J: TRBJ1-5; V: TRBV2; D: NA; CDR3: ASLGGTRNQPQH
J: TRBJ1-1; V: TRBV15; D: NA; CDR3: ATSLTGSGTEAF
J: TRBJ1-4; V: TRBV12-3/TRBV12-4; D: NA; CDR3: ASTGTGNEKLF
J: TRBJ2-2; V: TRBV19; D: NA; CDR3: ASSIAPTAGELF
J: TRBJ2-3; V: TRBV9; D: TRBD2; CDR3: ASSRTSGSTDTQY
J: TRBJ1-1; V: TRBV11-1; D: NA; CDR3: ASSFPQQMNTEAF
J: TRBJ2-7; V: TRBV2; D: TRBD1; CDR3: ASTDKGASYEQY
J: TRBJ2-3; V: TRBV3-1/TRBV3-2; D: TRBD2; CDR3: ASSPGGLAGGAGTQY
J: TRBJ2-6; V: TRBV28; D: NA; CDR3: ASSFGGSGANVLT
J: TRBJ1-2; V: TRBV3-1/TRBV3-2; D: NA; CDR3: ASSQLTGIYGYT
J: TRBJ1-1; V: TRBV14; D: NA; CDR3: ASSQDFAGWNTEAF
J: TRBJ2-7; V: TRBV28; D: NA; CDR3: ASRMTGYEQY
J: TRBJ2-5; V: TRBV5-6; D: NA; CDR3: ASSLGITDFRETQY
J: TRBJ2-7; V: TRBV4-2; D: NA; CDR3: ASSQDKRTYEQY
J: TRBJ1-2; V: TRBV24-1; D: NA; CDR3: ATSDYRSDYGYT
J: TRBJ2-5; V: TRBV25-1; D: NA; CDR3: ASSEFGRGGGYQETQY
J: TRBJ2-1; V: TRBV7-2; D: NA; CDR3: ASSLMRARGYNEQF
J: TRBJ2-7; V: TRBV27; D: TRBD1; CDR3: ASSRTGPIFSYEQY
J: TRBJ1-2; V: TRBV5-1; D: NA; CDR3: ASSLDYSYGYT
J: TRBJ1-2; V: TRBV10-3; D: NA; CDR3: AINGGSNYGYT
J: TRBJ2-7; V: TRBV20-1; D: NA; CDR3: SAIIKNEQY
J: TRBJ2-7; V: TRBV28; D: NA; CDR3: ASGGTDSYEQY
J: TRBJ2-7; V: TRBV6-5; D: TRBD1; CDR3: ASSYSGQGLEQY
J: TRBJ2-1; V: TRBV2; D: TRBD2; CDR3: ASRGTSGRSGEQF
J: TRBJ1-2; V: TRBV5-4; D: NA; CDR3: ASMSGGNSVYGYT
J: TRBJ2-5; V: TRBV4-3; D: TRBD1; CDR3: ASSQEPDPRTGRETQY
J: TRBJ1-6; V: TRBV7-2; D: TRBD1; CDR3: ASSLGQGYRSPLH
J: TRBJ2-5; V: TRBV18; D: TRBD2; CDR3: ASSPRVAGGVETQY